Listed below are T cell receptor beta chains from one sample, sequenced in a study of TIL therapy for anti-PD-1-resistant metastatic lung cancer. Profiled with immunoSEQ multiplex PCR; TCRdb holds only in-frame clones, not every one. The sample comprises about 50,000 clones, 71% of which are singletons, and 5.6% rests with the top ten. Specimen: tumor tissue, collected at baseline. All receptors derive from a person between 25 and 79 years old with non-small cell lung cancer. Each CDR3 is given with its conserved first and last residue. D genes are given only for firm matches. A clone size is listed for some rows: how often the clone was seen (once, few, many), or a class if it is expanded.

>TRBJ2-1|NA|NA|TRBV7-2
CATRDWNIPEQFF
TGTGCCACCCGGGACTGGAATATACCAGAGCAGTTCTTC
>TRBJ1-2|NA|NA|TRBV29-1
CSVLITDGYTF
TGCAGCGTTTTAATTACAGATGGCTACACCTTC
>TRBJ1-5|NA|NA|TRBV6-1
CASSAGGGNQPQHF
TGTGCCAGCAGTGCCGGTGGTGGCAATCAGCCCCAGCATTTT
>TRBJ1-3|NA|NA|TRBV5-1
CASSSGAGNTIYF
TGCGCCAGCAGCTCCGGGGCGGGAAACACCATATATTTT
>TRBJ2-7|NA|TRBD1|TRBV14
CASSRPGQDLWEQYF
TGTGCCAGCAGCCGGCCGGGACAGGACCTTTGGGAGCAGTACTTC
>TRBJ2-7|NA|TRBD2|TRBV7-2
CASLLAGGLREQYF
TGTGCCAGCCTACTAGCGGGAGGTCTGAGGGAGCAGTACTTC
>TRBJ1-2|NA|NA|TRBV10-2
CASSEGSYGYTF
TGCGCCAGCAGTGAGGGGAGCTATGGCTACACCTTC
>TRBJ1-2|NA|NA|TRBV6-1
CASSETANYGYTF
TGTGCCAGCAGTGAAACAGCTAACTATGGCTACACCTTC
>TRBJ2-5|NA|NA|TRBV30
CAWSVRKETQYF
TGTGCCTGGAGTGTACGAAAAGAGACCCAGTACTTC
>TRBJ1-5|few|NA|TRBV4-1
CASSQGQFSNQPQHF
TGCGCCAGCAGCCAAGGACAATTTAGCAATCAGCCCCAGCATTTT
>TRBJ1-4|NA|NA|TRBV4-3
CASSRAASRVLATNEKLFF
TGCGCCAGCAGCCGGGCAGCCTCCAGGGTTCTTGCAACTAATGAAAAACTGTTTTTT
>TRBJ1-2|NA|NA|TRBV6-5
CASSYKTGPYGYTF
TGTGCCAGCAGTTACAAGACGGGGCCCTATGGCTACACCTTC
>TRBJ1-5|NA|NA|TRBV28
CATKGGSGQPQHF
TGTGCCACCAAAGGGGGTTCGGGACAGCCCCAGCATTTT
>TRBJ1-3|NA|NA|TRBV11-2
CASSLAPAGNTIYF
TGTGCCAGCAGCTTAGCCCCTGCTGGAAACACCATATATTTT
>TRBJ2-6|NA|NA|TRBV27
CASSFRAGFGANVLTF
TGTGCCAGCAGTTTCCGGGCAGGGTTCGGGGCCAACGTCCTGACTTTC
>TRBJ1-2|NA|NA|TRBV5-4
CASSLAGGEPYGYTF
TGTGCCAGCAGCTTGGCCGGTGGGGAACCCTATGGCTACACCTTC
>TRBJ2-7|NA|NA|TRBV2
CASREDRGDEQYF
TGTGCCAGCAGGGAGGACCGGGGTGATGAGCAGTACTTC
>TRBJ2-5|NA|TRBD2|TRBV7-2
CASSFLPSGGLQTQYF
TGTGCCAGCAGCTTTCTCCCTAGCGGGGGGTTGCAGACCCAGTACTTC
>TRBJ2-1|NA|NA|TRBV4-1
CASSQAGRGAHNEQFF
TGCGCCAGCAGCCAAGCTGGCAGGGGGGCTCACAATGAGCAGTTCTTC
>TRBJ2-5|NA|TRBD1|TRBV11-2
CASSLDRGAQETQYF
TGTGCCAGCAGCCTGGACAGGGGTGCGCAAGAGACCCAGTACTTC
>TRBJ2-2|NA|NA|TRBV21-1
CASTLRRGTGELFF
TGTGCCAGCACTCTCAGGAGGGGCACCGGGGAGCTGTTTTTT
>TRBJ2-1|NA|TRBD2|TRBV9
CASSVDATSGRIRRNEQFF
TGTGCCAGCAGCGTAGATGCGACTAGCGGGAGGATTCGGAGGAATGAGCAGTTCTTC
>TRBJ2-3|NA|TRBD2|TRBV27
CASSFTSGALTGTDTQYF
TGTGCCAGCAGTTTTACTAGCGGGGCCCTTACAGGCACAGATACGCAGTATTTT
>TRBJ1-6|NA|NA|TRBV30
CALGRESRSPLHF
TGTGCCTTGGGACGGGAGAGCAGGTCACCCCTCCACTTT
>TRBJ2-5|NA|NA|TRBV5-1
CASGHETQYF
TGCGCCAGCGGGCACGAGACCCAGTACTTC
>TRBJ2-1|once|NA|TRBV15
CATTADKWGNEQFF
TGTGCCACCACCGCGGACAAATGGGGGAATGAGCAGTTCTTC
>TRBJ2-2|NA|NA|TRBV6-5
CASSYRGGIAGELFF
TGTGCCAGCAGTTACCGGGGAGGAATCGCCGGGGAGCTGTTTTTT
>TRBJ2-5|NA|NA|TRBV5-5
CASSLPGLGETQYF
TGTGCCAGCAGCTTGCCGGGTCTCGGGGAGACCCAGTACTTC
>TRBJ1-6|NA|TRBD1|TRBV6-5
CASSSHRGSGNSPLHF
TGTGCCAGCAGTTCGCACAGGGGATCGGGTAATTCACCCCTCCACTTT
>TRBJ2-7|NA|TRBD2|TRBV7-2
CASSSTVGLPTYEQYF
TGTGCCAGCAGCTCAACCGTGGGACTACCAACCTACGAGCAGTACTTC
>TRBJ2-7|NA|NA|TRBV5-5
CASSQTRDGSYEQYF
TGCGCCAGCAGCCAAACTAGGGACGGCTCCTACGAGCAGTACTTC
>TRBJ2-5|NA|NA|TRBV10-3
CAIAITQETQYF
TGTGCCATCGCGATAACCCAAGAGACCCAGTACTTC
>TRBJ2-5|once|NA|TRBV5-1
CASIGVGWKETQYF
TGCGCCAGCATTGGGGTGGGCTGGAAAGAGACCCAGTACTTC
>TRBJ1-1|NA|TRBD1|TRBV6-4
CASRAGTAVNTEAFF
TGTGCCAGCAGAGCTGGGACAGCAGTGAACACTGAAGCTTTCTTT
>TRBJ2-6|medium-sized|NA|TRBV30
CAWILGPGGSGANVLTF
TGTGCCTGGATCCTCGGACCTGGAGGGTCTGGGGCCAACGTCCTGACTTTC
>TRBJ1-2|NA|NA|TRBV28
CASRTHSDYGYTF
TGTGCCAGCAGGACCCACTCGGACTATGGCTACACCTTC
>TRBJ1-2|few|TRBD1|TRBV9
CASSGLLLGQGASGYGYTF
TGTGCCAGCAGCGGACTACTCTTGGGACAGGGGGCCTCGGGCTATGGCTACACCTTC
>TRBJ1-6|NA|TRBD1|TRBV5-1
CASSIGQGAPNSPLHF
TGCGCCAGCAGCATTGGACAGGGGGCCCCCAATTCACCCCTCCACTTT
>TRBJ1-4|few|TRBD1|TRBV2
CASSKDRAASEKLFF
TGTGCCAGCAGTAAGGACAGGGCGGCGAGTGAAAAACTGTTTTTT
>TRBJ1-5|few|NA|TRBV5-4
CASSPTVSGQPQHF
TGTGCCAGCAGCCCGACAGTATCGGGTCAGCCCCAGCATTTT